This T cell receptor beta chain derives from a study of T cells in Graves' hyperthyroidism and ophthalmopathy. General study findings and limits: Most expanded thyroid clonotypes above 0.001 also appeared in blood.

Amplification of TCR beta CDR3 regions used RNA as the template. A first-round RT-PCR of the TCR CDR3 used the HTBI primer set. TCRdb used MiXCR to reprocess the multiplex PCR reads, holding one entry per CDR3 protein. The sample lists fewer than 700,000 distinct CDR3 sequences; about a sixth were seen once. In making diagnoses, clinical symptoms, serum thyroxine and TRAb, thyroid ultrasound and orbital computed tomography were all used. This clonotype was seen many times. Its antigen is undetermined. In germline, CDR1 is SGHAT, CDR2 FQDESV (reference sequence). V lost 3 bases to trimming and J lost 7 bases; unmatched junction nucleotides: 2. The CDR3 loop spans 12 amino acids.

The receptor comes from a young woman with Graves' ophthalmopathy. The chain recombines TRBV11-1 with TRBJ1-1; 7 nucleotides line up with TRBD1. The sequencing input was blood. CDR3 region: CASSFGTVEAFF. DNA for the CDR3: TGTGCCAGCAGCTTTGGGACAGTTGAAGCTTTCTTT.